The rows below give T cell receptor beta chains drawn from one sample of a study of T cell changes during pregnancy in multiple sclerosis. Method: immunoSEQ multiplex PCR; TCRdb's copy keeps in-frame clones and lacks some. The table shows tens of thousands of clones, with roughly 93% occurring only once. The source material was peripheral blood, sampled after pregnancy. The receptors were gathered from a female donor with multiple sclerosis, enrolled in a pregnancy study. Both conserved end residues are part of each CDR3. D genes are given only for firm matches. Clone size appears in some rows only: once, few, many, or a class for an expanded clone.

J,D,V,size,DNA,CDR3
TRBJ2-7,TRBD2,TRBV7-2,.,TGTGCCAGCAGCTTACTTTCCCTCAGCGGGAGATACGAGCAGTACTTC,CASSLLSLSGRYEQYF
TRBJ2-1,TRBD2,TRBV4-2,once,TGTGCCAGCAGCCAACTAGCGGGAGAATACAATGAGCAGTTCTTC,CASSQLAGEYNEQFF
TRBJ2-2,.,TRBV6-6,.,TGTGCCAGCCTACAGGTCGCGAACACCGGGGAGCTGTTTTTT,CASLQVANTGELFF
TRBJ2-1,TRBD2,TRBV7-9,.,TGTGCCAGCAGCTGGGGGGCTAGCGGGATGTATTCCTACAATGAGCAGTTCTTC,CASSWGASGMYSYNEQFF
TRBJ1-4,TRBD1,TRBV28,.,TGTGCCAGCAGTTCGGGACAGGGGAGGGAAAAACTGTTTTTT,CASSSGQGREKLFF
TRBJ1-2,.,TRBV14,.,TGTGCCAGCAGCCAGGGGCAGTATGGCTACACCTTC,CASSQGQYGYTF
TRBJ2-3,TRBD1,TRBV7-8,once,TGTGCCAGCAGCTTTACAACAGGGGCGAGCACAGATACGCAGTATTTT,CASSFTTGASTDTQYF
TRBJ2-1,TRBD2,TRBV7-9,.,TGTGCCAGCAGCCCGCGGGAGGACCCCTACAATGAGCAGTTCTTC,CASSPREDPYNEQFF
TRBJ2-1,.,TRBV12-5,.,TGTGCTAGTGGTTTAGGCGCCGGGAGCGCGTTCAATGAGCAGTTCTTC,CASGLGAGSAFNEQFF
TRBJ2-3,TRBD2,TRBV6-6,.,TGTGCCAGCAAGACTAGCGGGAGGGCAGATACGCAGTATTTT,CASKTSGRADTQYF
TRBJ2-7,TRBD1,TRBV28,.,TGTGCCAGCAGACCCGACAGGGAAACCTACGAGCAGTACTTC,CASRPDRETYEQYF
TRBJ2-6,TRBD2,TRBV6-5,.,TGTGCCAGCCGGGGGGTAGCTGGGGCCAACGTCCTGACTTTC,CASRGVAGANVLTF
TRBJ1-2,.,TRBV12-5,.,TGTGCTAGTGGCCCGGGGGGGGACCGTGGCTACACCTTC,CASGPGGDRGYTF
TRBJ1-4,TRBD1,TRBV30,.,TGTGCCTGGAACCCGGGACAGGGGAATGAAAAACTGTTTTTT,CAWNPGQGNEKLFF
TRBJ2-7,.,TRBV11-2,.,TGTGCCAGCAGCGAGACCTACGAGCAGTACTTC,CASSETYEQYF
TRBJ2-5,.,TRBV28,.,TGTGCCACCAGAACAGGGCCGGAGACCCAGTACTTC,CATRTGPETQYF
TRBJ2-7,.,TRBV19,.,TGTGCCAGTAGTATAGGACTCTCCTACGAGCAGTACTTC,CASSIGLSYEQYF
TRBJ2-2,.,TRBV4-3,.,TGCGCCAGCAGCCAAGATCGCACGGTGACCGGGGAGCTGTTTTTT,CASSQDRTVTGELFF
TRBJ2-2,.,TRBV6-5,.,TGTGCCAGCAGACCCCCGGCGGCGGGTACCGGGGAGCTGTTTTTT,CASRPPAAGTGELFF
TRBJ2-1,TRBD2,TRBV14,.,TGTGCCAGCAGCCAGCGCCAACTAGCGGGAGGTAGGGATGAGCAGTTCTTC,CASSQRQLAGGRDEQFF
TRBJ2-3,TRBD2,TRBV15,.,TGTGCCACCAGCAGCGGACTAGCGGACACAGATACGCAGTATTTT,CATSSGLADTDTQYF
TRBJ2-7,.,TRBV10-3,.,TGTGCCATCGCTAGTGACGGGGTGTCCCCTAGGGAGCAGTACTTC,CAIASDGVSPREQYF
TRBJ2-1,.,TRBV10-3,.,TGTGCCATAGCGGACCACTACAATGAGCAGTTCTTC,CAIADHYNEQFF
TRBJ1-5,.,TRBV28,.,TGTGCCAGCAGTCCACCTTCTAATAGCAATCAGCCCCAGCATTTT,CASSPPSNSNQPQHF
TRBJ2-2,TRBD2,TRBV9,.,TGTGCCAGCAGCGTAGCCCCCTTAAGCGGGAGGGACACCGGGGAGCTGTTTTTT,CASSVAPLSGRDTGELFF
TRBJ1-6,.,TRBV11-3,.,TGTGCCAGCAGCTTAGATCGACGGGTTTCACCCCTCCACTTT,CASSLDRRVSPLHF
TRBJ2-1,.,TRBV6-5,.,TGTGCCAGCAGTCGCCCGGGCCCGGCGGGAGAGCAGTTCTTC,CASSRPGPAGEQFF
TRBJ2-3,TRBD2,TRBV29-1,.,TGCAGCGTAATAACTAGCGGGAGTTGGACAGATACGCAGTATTTT,CSVITSGSWTDTQYF
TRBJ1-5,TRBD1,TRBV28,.,TGTGCCAGCAGTTTAGGACCGGGACAGTTGGTTTCTCAGCCCCAGCATTTT,CASSLGPGQLVSQPQHF
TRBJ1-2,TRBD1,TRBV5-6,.,TGTGCCAGCAGCCTAGACAGGGCGTATGGCTACACCTTC,CASSLDRAYGYTF
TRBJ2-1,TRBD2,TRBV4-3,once,TGCGCCAGCAGCCATGGTCTAGCGGGCTACTACAATGAGCAGTTCTTC,CASSHGLAGYYNEQFF
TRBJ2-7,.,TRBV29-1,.,TGCAGCGTTGTACAGGACAGTATCCACGAGCAGTACTTC,CSVVQDSIHEQYF
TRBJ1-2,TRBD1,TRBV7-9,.,TGTGCCAGCAGCCGGGACAGCTCCCTTAACTATGGCTACACCTTC,CASSRDSSLNYGYTF
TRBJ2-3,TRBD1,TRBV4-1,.,TGCGCCAGCAGCCGCGGATGGACAGGACTTGGATTAGATACGCAGTATTTT,CASSRGWTGLGLDTQYF
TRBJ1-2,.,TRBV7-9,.,TGTGCCAGCAGCCCCTTGCGCGGCTATGGCTACACCTTC,CASSPLRGYGYTF
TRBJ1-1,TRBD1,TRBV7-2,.,TGTGCCAGCAGCATGGACAGGATGAACACTGAAGCTTTCTTT,CASSMDRMNTEAFF
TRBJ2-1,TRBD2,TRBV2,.,TGTGCCAGCAGTCAGATGACTAGCGGGAGGGCCGGCGAGCAGTTCTTC,CASSQMTSGRAGEQFF
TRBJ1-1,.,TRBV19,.,TGTGCCAGTACCACTACCTTCGGAGAGATCGAAGCTTTCTTT,CASTTTFGEIEAFF
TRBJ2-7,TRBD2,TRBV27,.,TGTGCCAGCAGTTTATCAGCTAGCGGGTACTACGAGCAGTACTTC,CASSLSASGYYEQYF
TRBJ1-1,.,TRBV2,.,TGTGCCAGCAGTGGCGGGAGAAAGAACACTGAAGCTTTCTTT,CASSGGRKNTEAFF
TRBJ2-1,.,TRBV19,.,TGTGCCAGTAGTATAAACCCTCCAGGGCCGAAATACAATGAGCAGTTCTTC,CASSINPPGPKYNEQFF
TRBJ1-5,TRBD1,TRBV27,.,TGTGCCAGCAGAGGGGGCGCAGGTAGCAATCAGCCCCAGCATTTT,CASRGGAGSNQPQHF
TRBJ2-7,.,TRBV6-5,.,TGTGCCAGCAGTTACGCGGTTTCCTACGAGCAGTACTTC,CASSYAVSYEQYF
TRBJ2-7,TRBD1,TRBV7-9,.,TGTGCCAGCAGCTTAGCGACAGGGGCAACCTACGAGCAGTACTTC,CASSLATGATYEQYF
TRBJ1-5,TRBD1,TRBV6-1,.,TGTGCCAGCAGCCCCTCCAGGGGGAGCAATCAGCCCCAGCATTTT,CASSPSRGSNQPQHF